This TCR beta chain originates from a study of radiotherapy plus CTLA-4 blockade in lung cancer. Overall study context: The study recorded objective responses in around 18% of patients and disease control in roughly 34%.

Only in-frame clones appear in the TCRdb table, and some are missing; sequencing was by immunoSEQ multiplex PCR. The table lists just over 60,000 clones, approximately 80% of them singletons. After removal of 5 bases from V and 5 bases from J, the junction contained 5 bases not matched to a gene. CDR1 is LNHDA, CDR2 SQIVND, per germline (reference sequence). This CDR3 is built from 15 residues. Material: peripheral blood, obtained from a patient treated with radiotherapy plus ipilimumab. The sequence came from a human donor with non-small cell lung cancer who had a complete response to radiotherapy plus ipilimumab. The chain has TRBV19 and TRBJ1-5, with TRBD1 matching 11 bases. CDR3 protein: CASSVGQGVYQPQHF. The DNA of the CDR3 is TGTGCCAGTAGTGTGGGACAGGGGGTCTATCAGCCCCAGCATTTT.